This TCR beta chain was found in a study of T cell repertoires in cytomegalovirus infection. Background on the study: Signatures in public TCR beta sequences pointed to both CMV infection and matching HLA type. The study's findings and limits: Of the TCR beta families, the public ones yielded a cumulative frequency that identified carriers of CMV plus the relevant HLA. What dominated the ex vivo response were HLA-C-restricted CMV-specific TCR beta clonotypes.

As to this clonotype: Its antigen is undetermined.

This CDR3 comprises 18 residues. The V and J ends lost 0 bases and 4 bases, in that order; junction bases with no gene match: 12. CDR1 is DFQATT and CDR2 is SNEGSKA in the germline V gene (reference sequence). TCRdb re-called the reads through MiXCR, storing one row per CDR3 protein. The sample carries under 600,000 distinct CDR3 sequences, approximately 17% recorded once. The sequencing sample was made of CD8+ T cells from PBMCs. The rearrangement joins TRBV20-1 to TRBJ2-1; 10 positions match TRBD2. This sequence was found in a human donor in good health (CMV status not recorded). Some clones in this sample may be carry-over from other donors' samples. The CDR3 protein is CSARDEPSSGGPYNEQFF. The DNA for the CDR3 is TGCAGTGCTAGAGATGAACCTTCTAGCGGGGGCCCTTACAATGAGCAGTTCTTC.